This is a list of T cell receptor beta chains from one sample in a study of blood T cell repertoires in COVID-19. Clones were sequenced by immunoSEQ multiplex PCR, and TCRdb holds only the in-frame ones, with some missing. The sample gives 80,000 to 100,000 clones, 70% to 90% of which show up once; about 5% is in the top ten. Source material: peripheral blood. Every receptor here comes from a man between 65 and 79 years old with acute or convalescent COVID-19. The CDR3 runs from the conserved cysteine through the conserved F or W. The D gene is left open where the match is weak. Size is stated for part of the rows, as once, few or many counts, or as a class when the clone is expanded.

V	size	J	D	DNA	CDR3
TRBV28	NA	TRBJ2-7	TRBD2	TGTGCCAGCAGGACTAGCGGGTTTAGCTCCTACGAGCAGTACTTC	CASRTSGFSSYEQYF
TRBV7-9	NA	TRBJ2-5	NA	TGTGCCAGCAGCATTGGAGGGGAGACCCAGTACTTC	CASSIGGETQYF
TRBV19	once	TRBJ2-2	NA	TGTGCCAGTAGTATAGCCGCCAGGAACACCGGGGAGCTGTTTTTT	CASSIAARNTGELFF
TRBV5-4	few	TRBJ1-2	TRBD1	TGTGCCAGCAGCGTGGCCGGACAGGGCTATGGCTACACCTTC	CASSVAGQGYGYTF
TRBV4-1	NA	TRBJ1-4	TRBD1	TGCGCCAGCAGCCAGGATCCGGGTTGGACAGGGACCCCCACAACTAATGAAAAACTGTTTTTT	CASSQDPGWTGTPTTNEKLFF
TRBV19	few	TRBJ1-6	TRBD1	TGTGCCAGTAGCGTAACAGGGGTTGGGCCCCTCCACTTT	CASSVTGVGPLHF
TRBV28	NA	TRBJ1-2	NA	TGTGCCACTAGACAGACTAACTATGGCTACACCTTC	CATRQTNYGYTF
TRBV10-3	NA	TRBJ1-1	TRBD1	TGTGCCATCAGGGCGACAGGGGGTTCCTACACTGAAGCTTTCTTT	CAIRATGGSYTEAFF
TRBV7-2	NA	TRBJ2-5	TRBD2	TGTGCCAGCAGCTTAGTAGCGGGGGTCCAAGAGACCCAGTACTTC	CASSLVAGVQETQYF
TRBV5-1	NA	TRBJ1-4	NA	TGCGCCAGCAGTCCTGCGGCAGGGGCGGGTGAAAAACTGTTTTTT	CASSPAAGAGEKLFF
TRBV6-5	NA	TRBJ1-1	TRBD1	TGTGCCAGCATCGCTCGACAGGGGGGAGCTGAAGCTTTCTTT	CASIARQGGAEAFF
TRBV28	once	TRBJ1-1	NA	TGTGCCAGCAGTTTAACGCAGGGATGGTTCACTGAAGCTTTCTTT	CASSLTQGWFTEAFF
TRBV19	NA	TRBJ1-2	TRBD1	TGTGCCAGTAAGGACAGGGCTGATGGCTACACCTTC	CASKDRADGYTF
TRBV19	NA	TRBJ1-2	TRBD1	TGTGCCAGTACCGCGGCGGGACAGATCTATGGCTACACCTTC	CASTAAGQIYGYTF
TRBV7-9	NA	TRBJ1-1	NA	TGTGCCAGCAGCTTAGCGGTCGGGACAAGGAACACTGAAGCTTTCTTT	CASSLAVGTRNTEAFF
TRBV5-8	once	TRBJ1-4	NA	TGTGCCAGCAGGATTCGGACAGCCGGAAATGAAAAACTGTTTTTT	CASRIRTAGNEKLFF
TRBV6-4	once	TRBJ2-2	TRBD1	TGTGCCAGCAGTCTTTGGACAGGGGAGATTAACACCGGGGAGCTGTTTTTT	CASSLWTGEINTGELFF
TRBV5-1	once	TRBJ1-1	TRBD1	TGCGCCAGCAGCTTGGGCTACGGACAGGGGAGGAACACTGAAGCTTTCTTT	CASSLGYGQGRNTEAFF
TRBV28	NA	TRBJ2-3	NA	TGTGCCAGCAGTTTTATGACAGATACGCAGTATTTT	CASSFMTDTQYF
TRBV6-6	NA	TRBJ1-5	NA	TGTGCCAGCAGCTTAGGGGGTAGGAGCAATCAGCCCCAGCATTTT	CASSLGGRSNQPQHF
TRBV5-1	NA	TRBJ2-3	TRBD2	TGCGCCAGCCGCACAACGGGGGGTCTCACAGATACGCAGTATTTT	CASRTTGGLTDTQYF
TRBV5-1	NA	TRBJ2-3	NA	TGCGCCAGCAGCTTGGCAGCGACTAGGGGAGATACGCAGTATTTT	CASSLAATRGDTQYF
TRBV6-6	NA	TRBJ2-2	TRBD1	TGTGCCAGCCTTACAGGGGCCTACGGGGAGCTGTTTTTT	CASLTGAYGELFF
TRBV30	NA	TRBJ1-1	NA	TGTGCCTGGAGTGTAAGCCAGAACACTGAAGCTTTCTTT	CAWSVSQNTEAFF
TRBV6-5	NA	TRBJ1-5	NA	TGTGCCAGCAGTAGGGGAGGTAAGCATCAGCCCCAGCATTTT	CASSRGGKHQPQHF
TRBV11-2	NA	TRBJ1-6	NA	TGTGCCAGCAGCTTCGGGGGTTCACCCCTCCACTTT	CASSFGGSPLHF
TRBV23-1	NA	TRBJ1-2	TRBD1	TGCGCCAGCAGACCGGGACAGGGAATTTTTAGTCGCTATGGCTACACCTTC	CASRPGQGIFSRYGYTF
TRBV5-1	NA	TRBJ1-2	TRBD1	TGCGCCAGCAGCTTGGCCGGACAGGGGAATGAAGGCTACACCTTC	CASSLAGQGNEGYTF
TRBV6-5	NA	TRBJ1-5	NA	TGTGCCAGCAGTAAGGACATGTTAAGCAATCAGCCCCAGCATTTT	CASSKDMLSNQPQHF
TRBV6-6	NA	TRBJ2-2	NA	TGTGCCAGCACTGCACTTCCGAACACCGGGGAGCTGTTTTTT	CASTALPNTGELFF
TRBV29-1	NA	TRBJ1-2	NA	TGCAGCGCTTCCTTAGGGGAAGTCTACACCTTC	CSASLGEVYTF
TRBV9	NA	TRBJ1-5	TRBD1	TGTGCCAGCAGCGGAGGGACAGGGGGCGGTCAGCCCCAGCATTTT	CASSGGTGGGQPQHF
TRBV5-4	NA	TRBJ1-4	NA	TGTGCCAGCAGCCTAAAGGAGGGAGCGGAAAAACTGTTTTTT	CASSLKEGAEKLFF
TRBV4-1	NA	TRBJ2-3	TRBD1	TGCGCCAGCAGCCAACAGGACAGGGTAGGGGATACGCAGTATTTT	CASSQQDRVGDTQYF
TRBV19	NA	TRBJ2-2	TRBD1	TGTGCCAGCAGACAGGGCTCGAACACCGGGGAGCTGTTTTTT	CASRQGSNTGELFF
TRBV12-3/TRBV12-4	NA	TRBJ1-2	TRBD1	TGTGCCAGCAGTCTTGACAGGGACTATGGCTACACCTTC	CASSLDRDYGYTF
TRBV28	NA	TRBJ1-5	NA	TGTGCCAGCATGGGGCAGGGTATCAATCAGCCCCAGCATTTT	CASMGQGINQPQHF
TRBV27	once	TRBJ1-1	NA	TGTGCCAGCAGTTTAGCGGGGTATAATACTGAAGCTTTCTTT	CASSLAGYNTEAFF
TRBV18	NA	TRBJ1-3	NA	TGTGCCAGCTCACCACCCCTCTCTGGAAACACCATATATTTT	CASSPPLSGNTIYF
TRBV7-2	NA	TRBJ1-5	TRBD1	TGTGCCAGCAGAAAAACAGGGGGTGATAGCAATCAGCCCCAGCATTTT	CASRKTGGDSNQPQHF
TRBV2	NA	TRBJ1-5	NA	TGTGCCAGCAGTGAACGGGCCCTAGCAAATCAGCCCCAGCATTTT	CASSERALANQPQHF
TRBV29-1	once	TRBJ2-5	NA	TGCAGCGCACAATATGGAGGCCAAGAGACCCAGTACTTC	CSAQYGGQETQYF
TRBV19	NA	TRBJ2-2	TRBD1	TGTGCCAGTAGTCCAAGACAGGGGGCCGCCGGGGAGCTGTTTTTT	CASSPRQGAAGELFF
TRBV5-8	NA	TRBJ2-1	TRBD2	TGTGCCAGCAGCCTATTCACTAGCGGGAGGTGGAATGAGCAGTTCTTC	CASSLFTSGRWNEQFF
TRBV18	NA	TRBJ2-6	TRBD1	TGTGCCAGCTCACGCCGGGACAGGGTCCTCTCTGGGGCCAACGTCCTGACTTTC	CASSRRDRVLSGANVLTF
TRBV5-1	NA	TRBJ2-1	TRBD2	TGCGCCAGCATCCCCGGGACTAGCGTGGGGAGGAATGAGCAGTTCTTC	CASIPGTSVGRNEQFF
TRBV28	NA	TRBJ1-2	TRBD1	TGTGCCAGCAGACCTATACCGGGACAGGTGAGACTAGCTAACTATGGCTACACCTTC	CASRPIPGQVRLANYGYTF
TRBV27	NA	TRBJ2-1	TRBD2	TGTGCCAGCAGTTTCGGACTAGCGGGGGCCCGCTCCTACAATGAGCAGTTCTTC	CASSFGLAGARSYNEQFF
TRBV5-1	NA	TRBJ1-1	TRBD1	TGCGCCAGCAGCTTGGAAAGGGACAGAGAAGCTTTCTTT	CASSLERDREAFF
TRBV3-1/TRBV3-2	NA	TRBJ1-5	NA	TGTGCCAGCAGCCTTCTCTCCAGCAATCAGCCCCAGCATTTT	CASSLLSSNQPQHF
TRBV28	few	TRBJ1-2	NA	TGTGCCAGCAGCTCCCCCGCAGCGAAGGGGTTTTATGGCTACACCTTC	CASSSPAAKGFYGYTF
TRBV5-1	NA	TRBJ1-1	TRBD1	TGCGCCAGCAGCCCGGGCGACAGGGGGAGCACTGAAGCTTTCTTT	CASSPGDRGSTEAFF
TRBV12-3/TRBV12-4	NA	TRBJ1-2	NA	TGTGCCAGCAGTATCCGGATGGAGTATGGCTACACCTTC	CASSIRMEYGYTF
TRBV10-2	NA	TRBJ1-5	NA	TGCGCCAGCAGTGAGTCGGGGGGTTACGCTCAGCCCCAGCATTTT	CASSESGGYAQPQHF
TRBV6-1	NA	TRBJ2-5	TRBD1	TGTGCCAGCAGTGAAGGGCAGGGGGTGGAGGAGACCCAGTACTTC	CASSEGQGVEETQYF
TRBV13	NA	TRBJ2-1	NA	TGTGCCAGCAGCTTACATCTAAGCGGAAGCTCCTACAATGAGCAGTTCTTC	CASSLHLSGSSYNEQFF
TRBV5-7	once	TRBJ1-1	NA	TGTGCCAGCAGCCTAACCAGGACGGCTCGAAGGGAGGAAGCTTTCTTT	CASSLTRTARREEAFF
TRBV5-6	NA	TRBJ2-3	TRBD2	TGTGCCAGCAGCACGGGGACTAGTCGAACGCAGTATTTT	CASSTGTSRTQYF
TRBV7-9	once	TRBJ2-1	NA	TGTGCCACCAGAGAGTCAGGGGGGAAATTCGATGAGCAGTTCTTC	CATRESGGKFDEQFF